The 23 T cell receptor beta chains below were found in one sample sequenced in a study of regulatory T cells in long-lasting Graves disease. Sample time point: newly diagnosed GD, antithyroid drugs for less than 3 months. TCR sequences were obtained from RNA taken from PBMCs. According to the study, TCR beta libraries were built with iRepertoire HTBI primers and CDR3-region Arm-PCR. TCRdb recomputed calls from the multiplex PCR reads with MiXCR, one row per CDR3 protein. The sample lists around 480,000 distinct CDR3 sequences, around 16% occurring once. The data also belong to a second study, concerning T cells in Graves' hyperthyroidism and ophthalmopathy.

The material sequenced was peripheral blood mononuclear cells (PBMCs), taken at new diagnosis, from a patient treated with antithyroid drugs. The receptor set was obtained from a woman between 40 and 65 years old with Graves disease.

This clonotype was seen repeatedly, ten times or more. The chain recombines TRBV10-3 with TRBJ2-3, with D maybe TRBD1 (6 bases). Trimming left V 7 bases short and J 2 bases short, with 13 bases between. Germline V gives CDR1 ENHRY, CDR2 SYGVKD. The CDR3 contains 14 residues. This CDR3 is CAIKRGLDTDTQYF. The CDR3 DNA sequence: TGTGCCATCAAGAGGGGGTTAGACACAGATACGCAGTATTTT.

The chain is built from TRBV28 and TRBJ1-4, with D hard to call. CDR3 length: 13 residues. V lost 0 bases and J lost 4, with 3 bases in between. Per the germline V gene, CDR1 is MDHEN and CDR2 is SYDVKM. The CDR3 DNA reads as TGTGCCAGCAGTTTATGGGTTAATGAAAAACTGTTTTTT. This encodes CASSLWVNEKLFF.

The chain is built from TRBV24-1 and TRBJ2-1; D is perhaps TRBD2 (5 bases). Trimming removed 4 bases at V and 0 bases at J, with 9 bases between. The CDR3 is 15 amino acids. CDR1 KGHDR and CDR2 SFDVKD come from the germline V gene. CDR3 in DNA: TGTGCCACCAGTGACGGGGTTAGCTCCTACAATGAGCAGTTCTTC. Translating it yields CATSDGVSSYNEQFF.

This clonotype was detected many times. CDR3 residues: CASRGTASYEQYF. CDR3 coding DNA: TGTGCCAGCAGAGGGACGGCCTCCTACGAGCAGTACTTC. The V and J genes are TRBV27 and TRBJ2-7; D assignment may be TRBD1 or TRBD2 (5 bases each). The germline V gene encodes CDR1 MNHEY and CDR2 SMNVEV (reference sequence). The CDR3 is made up of 13 amino acids. V was clipped by 6 bases and J by 0 bases, with 9 bases between them.

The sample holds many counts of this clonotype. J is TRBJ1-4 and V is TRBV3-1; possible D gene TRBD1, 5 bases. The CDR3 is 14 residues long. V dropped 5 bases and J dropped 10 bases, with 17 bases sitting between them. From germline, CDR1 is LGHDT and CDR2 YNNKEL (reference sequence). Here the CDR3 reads CASSGAQAFGKLFF. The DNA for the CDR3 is TGTGCCAGCAGCGGGGCACAGGCCTTTGGAAAACTGTTTTTT.

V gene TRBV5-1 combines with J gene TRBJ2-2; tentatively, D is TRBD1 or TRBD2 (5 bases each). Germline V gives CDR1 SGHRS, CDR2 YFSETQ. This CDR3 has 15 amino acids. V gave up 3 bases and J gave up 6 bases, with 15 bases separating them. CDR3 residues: CASSSARGVAGELFF. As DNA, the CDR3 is TGCGCCAGCAGCTCTGCAAGAGGGGTCGCCGGGGAGCTGTTTTTT.

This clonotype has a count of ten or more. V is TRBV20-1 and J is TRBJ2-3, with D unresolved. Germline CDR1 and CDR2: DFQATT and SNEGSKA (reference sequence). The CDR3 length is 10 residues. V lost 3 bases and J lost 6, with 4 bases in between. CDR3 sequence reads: CSASGDTQYF. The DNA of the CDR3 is TGCAGTGCTAGCGGGGATACGCAGTATTTT.

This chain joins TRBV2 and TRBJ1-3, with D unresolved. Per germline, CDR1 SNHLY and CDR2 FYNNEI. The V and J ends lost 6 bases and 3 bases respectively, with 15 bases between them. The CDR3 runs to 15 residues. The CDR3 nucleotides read TGTGCCAGCAGCCCCCAAGTTGCGATTGGAAACACCATATATTTT. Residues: CASSPQVAIGNTIYF.

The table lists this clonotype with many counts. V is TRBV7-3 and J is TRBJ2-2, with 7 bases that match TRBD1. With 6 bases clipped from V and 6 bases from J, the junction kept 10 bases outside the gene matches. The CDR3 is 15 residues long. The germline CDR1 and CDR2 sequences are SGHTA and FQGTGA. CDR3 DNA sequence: TGTGCCAGCAGTTCGGGACAGTCCCCTCCCGGGGAGCTGTTTTTT. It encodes CASSSGQSPPGELFF.

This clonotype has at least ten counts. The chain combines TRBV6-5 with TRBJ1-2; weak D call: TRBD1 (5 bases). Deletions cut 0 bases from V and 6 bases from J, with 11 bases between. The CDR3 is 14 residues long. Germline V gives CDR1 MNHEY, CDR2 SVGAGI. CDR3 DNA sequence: TGTGCCAGCAGTTACTCTGCGCAGGGCGATGGCTACACCTTC. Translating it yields CASSYSAQGDGYTF.

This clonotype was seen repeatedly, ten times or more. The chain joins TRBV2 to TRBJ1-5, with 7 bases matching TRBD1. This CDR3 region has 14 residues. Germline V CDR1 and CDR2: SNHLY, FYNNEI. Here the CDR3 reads CASRGGQTNQPQHF. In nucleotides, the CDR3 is TGTGCTTCTCGGGGGGGACAGACGAATCAGCCCCAGCATTTT.

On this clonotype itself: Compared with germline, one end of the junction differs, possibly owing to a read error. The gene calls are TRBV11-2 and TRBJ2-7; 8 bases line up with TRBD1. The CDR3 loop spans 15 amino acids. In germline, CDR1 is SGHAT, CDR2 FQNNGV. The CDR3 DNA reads TGTGCCGGCAGTCAAAGCGCTCAGGGGGCCCGGGAGCAGTACTTC. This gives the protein CAGSQSAQGAREQYF.

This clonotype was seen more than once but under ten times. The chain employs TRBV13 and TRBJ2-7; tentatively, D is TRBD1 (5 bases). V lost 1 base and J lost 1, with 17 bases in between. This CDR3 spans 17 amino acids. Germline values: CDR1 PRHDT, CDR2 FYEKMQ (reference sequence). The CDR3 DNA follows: TGTGCCAGCAGCTTAGTCGGCCTTAGAGACAGTTCCTACGAGCAGTACTTC. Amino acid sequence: CASSLVGLRDSSYEQYF.

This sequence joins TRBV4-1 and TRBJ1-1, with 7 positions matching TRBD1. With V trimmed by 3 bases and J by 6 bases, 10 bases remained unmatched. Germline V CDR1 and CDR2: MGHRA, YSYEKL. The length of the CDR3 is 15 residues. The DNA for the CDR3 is TGCGCCAGCAGCCATCCCTCCGACAGGGCGGCTGAAGCTTTCTTT. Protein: CASSHPSDRAAEAFF.

CDR3 protein: CASSAPGGANSPLHF. The CDR3 nucleotides read TGTGCCAGCAGCGCCCCGGGGGGGGCCAATTCACCCCTCCACTTT. V gene TRBV6-1 combines with J gene TRBJ1-6, with a weak D call TRBD1 (6 bases). Germline V lookup: CDR1 MNHNS, CDR2 SASEGT. V was pared by 6 bases and J by 7 bases, with 16 bases between. The CDR3 has 15 amino acids.

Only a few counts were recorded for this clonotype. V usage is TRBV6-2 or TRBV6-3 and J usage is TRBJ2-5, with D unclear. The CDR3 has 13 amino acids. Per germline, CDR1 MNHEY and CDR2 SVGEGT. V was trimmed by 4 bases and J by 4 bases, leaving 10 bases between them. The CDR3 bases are TGTGCCAGCAGTTTCGGTCCTACAGAGACCCAGTACTTC. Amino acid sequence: CASSFGPTETQYF.

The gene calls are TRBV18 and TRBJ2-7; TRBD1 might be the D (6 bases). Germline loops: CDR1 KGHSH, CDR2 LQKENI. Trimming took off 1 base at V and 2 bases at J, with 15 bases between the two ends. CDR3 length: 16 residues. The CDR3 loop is CASSPLAGVITYEQYF. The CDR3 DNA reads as TGTGCCAGCTCACCACTGGCAGGGGTAATAACCTACGAGCAGTACTTC.

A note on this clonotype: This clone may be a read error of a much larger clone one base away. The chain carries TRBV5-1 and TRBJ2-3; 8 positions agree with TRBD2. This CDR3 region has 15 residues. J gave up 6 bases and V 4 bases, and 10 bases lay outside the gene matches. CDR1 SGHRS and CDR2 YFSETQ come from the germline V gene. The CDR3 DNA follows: TGCGCCAGCAGCACGGGACTAGATGCCCCTGATACGCAGTATTTT. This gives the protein CASSTGLDAPDTQYF. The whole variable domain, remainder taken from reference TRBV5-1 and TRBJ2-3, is KAGVTQTPRYLIKTRGQQVTLSCSPISGHRSVSWYQQTPGQGLQFLFEYFSETQRNKGNFPGRFSGRQFSNSRSEMNVSTLELGDSALYLCASSTGLDAPDTQYFGPGTRLTVL.

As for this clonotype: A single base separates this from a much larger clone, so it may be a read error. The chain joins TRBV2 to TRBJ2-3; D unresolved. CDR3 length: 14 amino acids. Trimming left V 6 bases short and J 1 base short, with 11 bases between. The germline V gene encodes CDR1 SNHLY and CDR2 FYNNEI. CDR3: CASRPMSGTDTQYF. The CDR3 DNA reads TGTGCCAGCAGGCCCATGTCGGGCACAGATACGCAGTATTTT. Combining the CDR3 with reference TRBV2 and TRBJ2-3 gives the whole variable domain EPEVTQTPSHQVTQMGQEVILRCVPISNHLYFYWYRQILGQKVEFLVSFYNNEISEKSEIFDDQFSVERPDGSNFTLKIRSTKLEDSAMYFCASRPMSGTDTQYFGPGTRLTVL.

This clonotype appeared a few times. The CDR3 nucleotides read TGTGCCAGCGCCCTGGTGATGTCTGATGGCTACACCTTC. It yields the protein CASALVMSDGYTF. The V gene is TRBV13, the J gene TRBJ1-2; D uncertain. The V and J ends lost 8 bases and 6 bases respectively, with 16 bases between them. The germline gives CDR1 PRHDT, CDR2 FYEKMQ (reference sequence). The CDR3 runs 13 residues.

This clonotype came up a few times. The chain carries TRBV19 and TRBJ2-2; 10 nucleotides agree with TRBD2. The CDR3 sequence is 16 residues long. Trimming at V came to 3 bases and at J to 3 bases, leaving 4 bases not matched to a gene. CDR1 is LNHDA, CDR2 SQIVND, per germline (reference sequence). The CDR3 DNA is TGTGCCAGTAGTATCGAGCGGGGGGGGTACACCGGGGAGCTGTTTTTT. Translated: CASSIERGGYTGELFF.

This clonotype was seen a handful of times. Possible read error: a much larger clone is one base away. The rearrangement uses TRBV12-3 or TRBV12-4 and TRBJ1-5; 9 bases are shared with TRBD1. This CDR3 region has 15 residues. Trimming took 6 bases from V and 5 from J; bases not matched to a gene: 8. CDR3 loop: CASREGQGDDQPQHF. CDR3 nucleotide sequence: TGTGCCAGCAGGGAGGGACAGGGAGACGATCAGCCCCAGCATTTT.

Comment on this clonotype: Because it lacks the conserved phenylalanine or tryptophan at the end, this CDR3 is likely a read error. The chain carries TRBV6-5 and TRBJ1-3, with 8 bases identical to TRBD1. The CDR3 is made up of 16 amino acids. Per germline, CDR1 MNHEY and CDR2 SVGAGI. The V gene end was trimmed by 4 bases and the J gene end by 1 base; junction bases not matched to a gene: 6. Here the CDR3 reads CASSSRQGISGNTIYS. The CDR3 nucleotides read TGTGCCAGCAGTTCAAGACAGGGGATATCTGGAAACACCATATATTCT.